A single sample is the source of the 2 T cell receptor beta chains below, sequenced in a study of cytomegalovirus exposure and HLA in healthy donors. Primers: 60 Vbeta forward and 13 Jbeta reverse. The table came from immunoSEQ multiplex PCR; TCRdb's copy has only in-frame clones and leaves some out. The data contain about 150,000 clones, less than 90% of them seen just once; the ten biggest clones take up roughly 6.3%. The source material was PBMCs. Receptors were obtained from a male donor in good health and CMV-seropositive.

This clone was observed once. The CDR3 nucleotides read TGTGCCAGTAGTATATGGGAGGGTAGGGATCAGCCCCAGCATTTT. It yields the protein CASSIWEGRDQPQHF. The chain uses TRBV19 and TRBJ1-5, with D hard to call. Germline V lookup: CDR1 LNHDA, CDR2 SQIVND (reference sequence). The CDR3 spans 15 residues. V shed 2 bases and J shed 5 bases, with 13 bases lying between them.

The chain recombines TRBV11-2 with TRBJ2-7; D perhaps matches TRBD1 (5 bases). The V and J ends lost 5 bases and 1 base respectively, with 18 bases between them. Germline V gene sequence: CDR1 SGHAT, CDR2 FQNNGV. The CDR3 sequence is 16 residues long. The CDR3 coding sequence is TGTGCCAGCAGCATCCTCTTGTCTGGGGCTTCCTACGAGCAGTACTTC. This codes for CASSILLSGASYEQYF.